This entry describes one T cell receptor beta chain. Its antigen is currently not known. Base qualities are missing; no much larger clone stands one base away. The sample is drawn from a study of shared clonotypes between healthy human individuals (dated by TCRdb to the early 2020s). At the level of the whole study: The cohort included a few men and a couple of women between 18 and 49 years of age. For each donor, CD4 naive and CD4 memory were each given three plates, CD8 naive was given two plates, and CD8 memory was given one plate. To estimate repertoire size and how much clonotype sharing occurs between individuals, the study deeply sequenced the blood TCR repertoires of several healthy adults. Libraries were prepared and TCR repertoires were sequenced by different laboratories using diverse techniques, in order to increase sequencing depth and limit assay-specific biases. Leukapheresis yielded between about 0.94 and 9.5 billion PBMCs per donor. What the authors observed across the whole study: Sampling was restricted to blood, and TCR repertoires in tissue are likely to differ from TCR repertoires in blood. Higher generation probabilities were observed for clonotypes shared by all four sorted-subset donors than for non-shared clonotypes. Rarefaction of sorted-subset datasets indicated incomplete sequencing despite the large sequencing depth. Across four donors, around 5% of naive CD4, approximately 3.6% of naive CD8, approximately 2.5% of memory CD4, and 0.4% to 0.45% of memory CD8 clonotypes were shared. Naive subsets generally had larger estimated clonotype richness than memory subsets did. Based on pairwise subsampling, the degree of clonotype sharing among donors was expected to be affected by sequencing depth. The genetic and exposure-history diversity represented was limited by the small number of donors.

Using the deep immunoSEQ assay, TCR CDR3 regions were amplified from genomic DNA by multiplex PCR. Extracted genomic DNA from each cell subset was distributed evenly across all wells of several immunoSEQ 96-well plates, and each plate was treated as a replicate. For sorted subsets, 200 ng of genomic DNA, equivalent to some 33,000 T cell genomes, went into each replicate PCR. Purified libraries were quantified with a Qubit 3.0 fluorometer, sized on a Bioanalyzer 2100, and re-quantified with the KAPA Library Quantification kit. A separate single-read 150-cycle Illumina NextSeq 550 flow cell was used to sequence each immunoSEQ 96-well plate. Concerning the study's data processing: The immunoSEQ output contained only junctional sequences without quality scores, so filtering could not match that applied to full-length reads. Sequences were annotated with PyIR, a Python wrapper for IgBLAST v1.9, using IMGT germline references to assign V/J genes and CDR3. Reads with weak V/J assignments (E-value above 1e-6), missing CDR3, stop codons, out-of-frame junctions, or ambiguous translated residues were removed. V3J clonotypes were defined as sequences sharing the same inferred V gene, J gene, and CDR3 amino acid sequence. The percentage overlap between two repertoires was calculated by dividing the number of shared unique clonotypes by the size of the smaller repertoire. Three approaches were used to assess repertoire richness: RTK rarefaction, the Chao1 estimator, and Recon v2.1 estimates of unobserved clonotypes. OLGA was used to compute generation probabilities for all TCRbeta clonotypes that the gDNA method yielded from several donors. TCRdb carries this immuneACCESS record with in-frame sequences only. Its versions omit some clonotypes, under half of them owing to an unresolved V gene in the studies checked, with the rest unexplained. Clonal size and the V and J genes are those of that table, whereas D and trimming came from the DNA. Counted in this sample were about a million clones; 60% to 85% of them appeared once. Over 1.3% of the sample lies in the top ten.

The donors were healthy, HIV-negative adults who had no recently reported acute infections or vaccinations. All donors were Caucasian adults living in Nashville, Tennessee, USA. Magnetic negative selection was used to enrich CD4+ T cells, after which naive cells were positively selected on CD45RA and the negative fraction became the memory subset. Blood was obtained by leukapheresis, after which PBMCs were separated by Ficoll-Histopaque density gradient centrifugation and cryopreserved in liquid nitrogen vapor phase. Analytical flow cytometry was used to check the purity and quantity of every magnetically sorted T cell population. Genomic DNA was isolated from each sorted fraction and quantified by UV absorbance on a Nanodrop 2000c. Sequenced input: memory CD4+ T cells sorted from blood. The sample's cell subset or site label, in plain terms: CD45RA-negative fraction. The sequence came from a man between 18 and 29 years old in good health.

CDR3 reads: CASSLARQASHTEAFF. Here is the DNA: TGTGCCAGCAGCTTAGCGCGACAGGCGTCCCATACTGAAGCTTTCTTT. The rearranged segments are TRBV7-8 and TRBJ1-1; a tentative D call is TRBD1 (6 bases match). The germline V gene sets CDR1 to SGHVS and CDR2 to FQNEAQ. V loses 0 bases of germline sequence and J loses 5 bases, and the interval between the two ends is 16 bases. The CDR3 has 16 amino acids, counting the end cysteine and phenylalanine. Just CDR3 DNA is preserved here, 48 bases in frame from base 1.